The TCR beta chain under discussion was sequenced for a study of blood T cell repertoires in COVID-19. This table comes from immunoSEQ multiplex PCR, and its TCRdb copy is limited to in-frame clones, with some not included. The sample has about 370,000 clones, around 89% seen once. The CDR3 length is 16 residues. Germline V CDR1 and CDR2: KGHSY, FQNENV. After removal of 4 bases from V and 3 bases from J, the junction contained 5 bases not matched to a gene. Everyone who took part was roughly 18 to 89 years old, and they came from roughly 25 US areas. This clone turned up a few times. The V gene is TRBV16, the J gene TRBJ1-4, with 10 bases fitting TRBD1. This TCR was recovered from a man between 18 and 35 years old who had recovered from COVID-19. Sequencing input: PBMCs or T cells enriched from blood (not recorded which). The CDR3 protein is CASSPRGTGANEKLFF. The DNA for the CDR3 is TGTGCCAGCAGCCCTCGGGGGACAGGGGCTAATGAAAAACTGTTTTTT.